This T cell receptor beta chain came from a study of blood T cell repertoires in COVID-19. As for the study in general: COVID-19 samples, acute and convalescent, were from the United States, Italy and Spain.

The length of the CDR3 is 17 residues. Germline V lookup: CDR1 SGHTA, CDR2 FQGNSA. Trimming cost V 5 bases and J 2 bases; bases outside gene matches: 10. In the original workflow: Reference gene primer amplification yielded estimated nucleated cell counts. Data came from immunoSEQ multiplex PCR; TCRdb stores just in-frame clones and leaves some out. V, J and clone size were drawn from that table, and D and trimming were deduced from the DNA. The sample records some 210,000 clones, roughly 79% being singletons. The specimen was PBMCs or T cells enriched from blood (not recorded which). The receptor comes from a woman aged 45-65 years with acute COVID-19. The chain carries TRBV7-2 and TRBJ2-2, with TRBD2 identical over 8 bases. This CDR3 reads CASSPQRGGLNTGELFF. CDR3 coding DNA: TGTGCCAGCAGCCCGCAACGGGGGGGACTTAACACCGGGGAGCTGTTTTTT.